The present T cell receptor beta chain was sequenced within a study of blood T cell repertoires in COVID-19. Study-wide context: Material from acute and convalescent COVID-19 was sourced from the United States, Italy and Spain. In each case, the material was cDNA or gDNA derived from T cells, B-cell-depleted T cells, or PBMCs.

The CDR3 has 16 residues. The V gene's germline CDR1 is SGHVS and CDR2 FQNEAQ. V was pared by 7 bases and J by 7 bases, with 17 bases of the junction left unmatched. This table comes from immunoSEQ multiplex PCR, and its TCRdb copy is limited to in-frame clones, with some not included. Of around 230,000 clones in the sample, 81% were seen once. The sequence came from a woman of 80 years or more with acute or convalescent COVID-19. Material: peripheral blood. The chain uses TRBV7-8 and TRBJ2-7; the match to TRBD2 covers 9 bases. The CDR3 DNA sequence: TGTGCCAGCACCACCAGGGGACTAGCTGTTTTGGGTGAGCAGTACTTC. Translated: CASTTRGLAVLGEQYF.